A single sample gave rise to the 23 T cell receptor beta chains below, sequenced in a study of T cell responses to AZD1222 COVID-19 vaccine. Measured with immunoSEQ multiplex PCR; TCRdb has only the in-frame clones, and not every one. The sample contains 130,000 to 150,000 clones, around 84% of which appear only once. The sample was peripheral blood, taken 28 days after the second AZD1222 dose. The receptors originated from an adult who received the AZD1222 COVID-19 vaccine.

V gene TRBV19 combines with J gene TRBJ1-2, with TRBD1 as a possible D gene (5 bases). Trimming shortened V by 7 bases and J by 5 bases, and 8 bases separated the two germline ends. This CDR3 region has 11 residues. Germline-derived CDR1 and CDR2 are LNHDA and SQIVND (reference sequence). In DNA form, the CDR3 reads TGTGCCAGTAACCGGGGGTATGGCTACACCTTC. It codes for CASNRGYGYTF.

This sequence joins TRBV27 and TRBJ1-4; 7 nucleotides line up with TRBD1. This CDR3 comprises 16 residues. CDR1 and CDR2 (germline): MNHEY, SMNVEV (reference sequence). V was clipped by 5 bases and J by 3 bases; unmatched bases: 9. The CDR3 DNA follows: TGTGCCAGCAGTAGCGGCCCCGGGACAGCTAATGAAAAACTGTTTTTT. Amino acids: CASSSGPGTANEKLFF.

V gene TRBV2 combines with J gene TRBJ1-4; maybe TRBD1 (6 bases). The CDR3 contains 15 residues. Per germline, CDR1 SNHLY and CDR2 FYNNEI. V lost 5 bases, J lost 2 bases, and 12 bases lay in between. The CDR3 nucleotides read TGTGCCAGCAGTATGGGGGGCATGACTAATGAAAAACTGTTTTTT. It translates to CASSMGGMTNEKLFF.

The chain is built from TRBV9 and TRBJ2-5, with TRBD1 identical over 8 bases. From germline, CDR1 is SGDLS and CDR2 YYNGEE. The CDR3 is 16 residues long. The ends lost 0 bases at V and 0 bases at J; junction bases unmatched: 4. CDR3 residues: CASSVADRVYQETQYF. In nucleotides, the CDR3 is TGTGCCAGCAGCGTAGCGGACAGGGTTTACCAAGAGACCCAGTACTTC.

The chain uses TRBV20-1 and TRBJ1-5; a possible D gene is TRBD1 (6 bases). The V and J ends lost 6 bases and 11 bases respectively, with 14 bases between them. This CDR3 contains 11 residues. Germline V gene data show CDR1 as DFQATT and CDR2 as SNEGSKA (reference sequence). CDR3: CSAGGVRAQHF. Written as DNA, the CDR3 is TGCAGTGCGGGGGGCGTGAGAGCCCAGCATTTT.

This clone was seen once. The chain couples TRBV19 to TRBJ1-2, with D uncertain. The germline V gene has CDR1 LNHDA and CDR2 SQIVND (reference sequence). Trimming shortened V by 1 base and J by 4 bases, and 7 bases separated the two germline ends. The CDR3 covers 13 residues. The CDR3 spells CASSIGVSYGYTF. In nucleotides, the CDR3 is TGTGCCAGTAGTATAGGGGTCTCCTATGGCTACACCTTC. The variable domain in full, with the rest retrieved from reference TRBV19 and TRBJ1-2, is DGGITQSPKYLFRKEGQNVTLSCEQNLNHDAMYWYRQDPGQGLRLIYYSQIVNDFQKGDIAEGYSVSREKKESFPLTVTSAQKNPTAFYLCASSIGVSYGYTFGSGTRLTVV.

The DNA of the CDR3 is TGCGCCAGCACCGGGCAGGGACGTGATACGCAGTATTTT. As protein: CASTGQGRDTQYF. This chain connects TRBV5-1 to TRBJ2-3; D might be TRBD1 or TRBD2, each matching 5 bases. The V gene's germline CDR1 is SGHRS and CDR2 YFSETQ. V was clipped by 6 bases and J by 6 bases, with 14 bases between them. There are 13 residues in the CDR3.

The CDR3 sequence: CASSQGQIREKLFF. DNA for the CDR3: TGTGCCAGCAGCCAGGGACAGATTCGTGAAAAACTGTTTTTT. The rearrangement links TRBV14 to TRBJ1-4, with 7 nucleotides matching TRBD1. Trimming cost V 3 bases and J 7 bases; bases outside gene matches: 5. This CDR3 has 14 residues. Germline-derived CDR1 and CDR2 are SGHDN and FVKESK.

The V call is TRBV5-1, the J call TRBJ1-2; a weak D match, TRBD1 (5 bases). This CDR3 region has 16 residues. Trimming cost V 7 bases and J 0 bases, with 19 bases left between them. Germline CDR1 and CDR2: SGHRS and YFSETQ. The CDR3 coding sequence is TGCGCCAGCCGGGCTATGGGAGGGGTATCTAACTATGGCTACACCTTC. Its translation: CASRAMGGVSNYGYTF.

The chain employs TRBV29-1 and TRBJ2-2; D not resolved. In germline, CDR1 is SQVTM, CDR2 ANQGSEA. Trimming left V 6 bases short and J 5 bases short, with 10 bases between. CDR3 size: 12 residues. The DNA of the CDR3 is TGCAGCGTCTCAAGTTGGACCGGGGAGCTGTTTTTT. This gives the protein CSVSSWTGELFF.

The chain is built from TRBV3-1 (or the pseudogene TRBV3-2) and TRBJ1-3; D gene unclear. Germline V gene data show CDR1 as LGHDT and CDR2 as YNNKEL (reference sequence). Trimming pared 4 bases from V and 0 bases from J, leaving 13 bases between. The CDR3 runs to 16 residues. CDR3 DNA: TGTGCCAGCAGCCGCGAGGGCGGGGTCTCTGGAAACACCATATATTTT. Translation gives CASSREGGVSGNTIYF.

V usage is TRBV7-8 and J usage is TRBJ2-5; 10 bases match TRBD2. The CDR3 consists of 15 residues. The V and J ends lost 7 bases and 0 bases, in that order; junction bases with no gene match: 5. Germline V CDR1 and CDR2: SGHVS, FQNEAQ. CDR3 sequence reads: CASTLLAGNQETQYF. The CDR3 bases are TGTGCCAGCACCCTACTAGCGGGAAACCAAGAGACCCAGTACTTC.

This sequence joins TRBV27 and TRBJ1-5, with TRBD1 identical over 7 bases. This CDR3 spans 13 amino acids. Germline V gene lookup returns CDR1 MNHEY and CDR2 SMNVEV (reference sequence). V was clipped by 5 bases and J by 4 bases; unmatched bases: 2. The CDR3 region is CASSGQVNQPQHF. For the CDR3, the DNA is TGTGCCAGCAGTGGACAGGTGAATCAGCCCCAGCATTTT.

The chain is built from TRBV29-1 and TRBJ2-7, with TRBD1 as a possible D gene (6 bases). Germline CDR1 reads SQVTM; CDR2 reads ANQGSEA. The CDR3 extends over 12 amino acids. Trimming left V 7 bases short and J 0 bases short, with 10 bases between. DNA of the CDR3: TGCAGCGCCAGACAGGACTCCTACGAGCAGTACTTC. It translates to CSARQDSYEQYF.

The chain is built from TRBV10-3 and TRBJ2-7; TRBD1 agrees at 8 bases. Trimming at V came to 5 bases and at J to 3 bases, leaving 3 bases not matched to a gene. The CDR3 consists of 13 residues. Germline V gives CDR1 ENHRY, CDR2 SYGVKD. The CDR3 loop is CAISTGQGYEQYF. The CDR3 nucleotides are TGTGCCATCAGTACCGGACAGGGCTACGAGCAGTACTTC.

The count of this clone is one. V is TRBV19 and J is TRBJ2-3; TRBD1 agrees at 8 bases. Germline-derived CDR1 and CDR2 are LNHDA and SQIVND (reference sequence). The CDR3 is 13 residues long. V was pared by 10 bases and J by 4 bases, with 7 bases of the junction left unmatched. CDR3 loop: CATRTGTADTQYF. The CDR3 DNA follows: TGTGCCACCCGGACAGGGACTGCAGATACGCAGTATTTT.

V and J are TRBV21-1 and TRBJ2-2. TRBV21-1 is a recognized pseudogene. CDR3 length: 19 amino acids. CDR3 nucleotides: TGTGCCAGCAGCAATGGGCGAAAGGGGCGCGGGTTGGGCACCGGGGAGCTGTTTTTT. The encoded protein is CASSNGRKGRGLGTGELFF.

The CDR3, as DNA: TGTGCCAGCAGCGCCACAGGGGCGGGAAACACCATATATTTT. Protein product: CASSATGAGNTIYF. The chain is built from TRBV13 and TRBJ1-3; 7 positions match TRBD1. Germline lookup yields CDR1 PRHDT and CDR2 FYEKMQ (reference sequence). The CDR3 length is 14 residues. V trimming: 5 bases; J trimming: 4 bases; junction bases outside the gene matches: 5.

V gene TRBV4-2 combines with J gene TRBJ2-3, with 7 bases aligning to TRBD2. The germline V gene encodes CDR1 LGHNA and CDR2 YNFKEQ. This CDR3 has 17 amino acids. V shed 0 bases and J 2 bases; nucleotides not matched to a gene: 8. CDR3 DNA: TGTGCCAGCAGCCAAGATGGGGGAGGGAGCCCCACAGATACGCAGTATTTT. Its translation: CASSQDGGGSPTDTQYF.

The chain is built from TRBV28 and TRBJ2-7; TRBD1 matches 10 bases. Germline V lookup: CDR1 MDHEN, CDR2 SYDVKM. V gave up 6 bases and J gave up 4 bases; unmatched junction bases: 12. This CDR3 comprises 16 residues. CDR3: CASSTQGQGRFYEQYF. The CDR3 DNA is TGTGCCAGCAGCACCCAGGGACAGGGGCGATTTTACGAGCAGTACTTC. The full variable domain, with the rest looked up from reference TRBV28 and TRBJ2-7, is DVKVTQSSRYLVKRTGEKVFLECVQDMDHENMFWYRQDPGLGLRLIYFSYDVKMKEKGDIPEGYSVSREKKERFSLILESASTNQTSMYLCASSTQGQGRFYEQYFGPGTRLTVT.

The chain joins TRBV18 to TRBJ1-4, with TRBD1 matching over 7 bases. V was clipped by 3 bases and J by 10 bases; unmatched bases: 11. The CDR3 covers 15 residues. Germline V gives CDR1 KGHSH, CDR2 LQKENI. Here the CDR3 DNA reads TGTGCCAGCTCACCGGTACAGGGGCGACAGGGAAAACTGTTTTTT. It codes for CASSPVQGRQGKLFF.

The CDR3 DNA is TGTGCCACTCATCCCCGCGGGCAGTATTATCAGCCCCAGCATTTT. Its translation is CATHPRGQYYQPQHF. This chain joins TRBV19 and TRBJ1-5; D ambiguous. Trimming pared 10 bases from V and 5 bases from J, leaving 21 bases between. Looked up from germline, CDR1 is LNHDA and CDR2 is SQIVND (reference sequence). CDR3 length equals 15 residues.

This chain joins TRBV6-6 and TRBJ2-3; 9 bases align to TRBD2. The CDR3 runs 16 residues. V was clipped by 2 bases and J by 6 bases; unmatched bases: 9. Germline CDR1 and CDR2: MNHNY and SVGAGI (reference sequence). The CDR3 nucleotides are TGTGCCAGCAGTTACCCTATAGCGGGAGTGGGGGATACGCAGTATTTT. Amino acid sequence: CASSYPIAGVGDTQYF.